This TCR beta chain was identified in a study of T cell responses to AZD1222 COVID-19 vaccine. About the study: The study pooled second doses at about 4 or about 12 weeks.

V was pared by 4 bases and J by 0 bases, with 9 bases of the junction left unmatched. The CDR3 sequence is 16 residues long. Germline V CDR1 and CDR2: SGDLS, YYNGEE. Method: immunoSEQ multiplex PCR; TCRdb's copy keeps in-frame clones and lacks some. The profile shows around 180,000 clones, 88% of them singletons. J is TRBJ1-2 and V is TRBV9; 7 bases match TRBD1. The clonotype originates from an adult in good health. The material was peripheral blood, obtained on day 0 of AZD1222 vaccination. CDR3 residues: CASSSGTETTNYGYTF. CDR3 DNA sequence: TGTGCCAGCAGCTCCGGGACAGAAACCACTAACTATGGCTACACCTTC.